A selection of T cell receptor beta chains follows, all from one sample in a study of blood T cell repertoires in COVID-19. Data came from immunoSEQ multiplex PCR; TCRdb stores just in-frame clones and leaves some out. The sample lists about 120,000 clones; 88% were seen once. Sequencing used peripheral blood. The receptors come from a human donor in a cohort sampled during active COVID-19. The CDR3 runs from the conserved cysteine through the conserved F or W. A D gene is named only where the DNA matches it firmly. Not every row has a clone size; where given, it reads once, few, many or a size class.

cdr3_nt: TGTGCCAGCTCACCGCGGGATTCCTACGAGCAGTACTTC
cdr3_aa: CASSPRDSYEQYF
v_call: TRBV18
j_call: TRBJ2-7
clone_size: .
d_call: .

cdr3_nt: TGCAGTGCTAGAGTGTGGCAGGGGGAGTTCTTC
cdr3_aa: CSARVWQGEFF
v_call: TRBV20-1
j_call: TRBJ2-1
clone_size: .
d_call: TRBD1

cdr3_nt: TGTGCCAGCAGTTACTCCACGTTCTCAGGGGGTACGCAGTATTTT
cdr3_aa: CASSYSTFSGGTQYF
v_call: TRBV6-6
j_call: TRBJ2-3
clone_size: .
d_call: TRBD1

cdr3_nt: TGTGCCAGCTCACCAACAGGGGCTTCAGGGGAGCAGTACTTC
cdr3_aa: CASSPTGASGEQYF
v_call: TRBV18
j_call: TRBJ2-7
clone_size: .
d_call: TRBD1

cdr3_nt: TGTGCCAGCAGCCAGATGGACAGGGGTCATAGCAATCAGCCCCAGCATTTT
cdr3_aa: CASSQMDRGHSNQPQHF
v_call: TRBV4-2
j_call: TRBJ1-5
clone_size: .
d_call: TRBD1

cdr3_nt: TGTGCCAGCAGTTACCAGCGGGAGGCAACAGAGCAGTACTTC
cdr3_aa: CASSYQREATEQYF
v_call: TRBV6-5
j_call: TRBJ2-7
clone_size: .
d_call: TRBD2

cdr3_nt: TGTGCCATCAGTGAGAGCCGACAGGGGGGAGGCTACACCTTC
cdr3_aa: CAISESRQGGGYTF
v_call: TRBV10-3
j_call: TRBJ1-2
clone_size: .
d_call: TRBD1

cdr3_nt: TGTGCCAGCAGTCCTTCCTCCCTGGTCACTATCACAGATACGCAGTATTTT
cdr3_aa: CASSPSSLVTITDTQYF
v_call: TRBV6-6
j_call: TRBJ2-3
clone_size: once
d_call: .

cdr3_nt: TGTGCCAGCAGTGAATCCGCAGTTCTTCCCTACGAGCAGTACTTC
cdr3_aa: CASSESAVLPYEQYF
v_call: TRBV25-1
j_call: TRBJ2-7
clone_size: .
d_call: .

cdr3_nt: TGCGCCAGCAGCCGAAAAGTCGGCGGAGGAAACACCATATATTTT
cdr3_aa: CASSRKVGGGNTIYF
v_call: TRBV4-1
j_call: TRBJ1-3
clone_size: .
d_call: .

cdr3_nt: TGTGCCAGCAGTTTATTCTTCAACACTGAAGCTTTCTTT
cdr3_aa: CASSLFFNTEAFF
v_call: TRBV28
j_call: TRBJ1-1
clone_size: .
d_call: .

cdr3_nt: TGCACCAGCAGTGTTCTAGGCCCTGAGGATGAAAAACTGTTTTTT
cdr3_aa: CTSSVLGPEDEKLFF
v_call: TRBV1
j_call: TRBJ1-4
clone_size: .
d_call: .

cdr3_nt: TGCGCCAGCAGCCAAGTTGGACAGTCCTACGAGCAGTACTTC
cdr3_aa: CASSQVGQSYEQYF
v_call: TRBV4-1
j_call: TRBJ2-7
clone_size: .
d_call: .

cdr3_nt: TGTGCCTGGAGTCGGGAGGGGGGGTATAACTATGGCTACACCTTC
cdr3_aa: CAWSREGGYNYGYTF
v_call: TRBV30
j_call: TRBJ1-2
clone_size: .
d_call: .

cdr3_nt: TGCGCCAGCAGCTTGGCGGTTTTTCGACAGGAAGAGACCCAGTACTTC
cdr3_aa: CASSLAVFRQEETQYF
v_call: TRBV5-1
j_call: TRBJ2-5
clone_size: .
d_call: .

cdr3_nt: TGCGCCAGCAGCCTCACTAACAGGGGGCAGAGCTCCTACGAGCAGTACTTC
cdr3_aa: CASSLTNRGQSSYEQYF
v_call: TRBV4-1
j_call: TRBJ2-7
clone_size: .
d_call: TRBD1

cdr3_nt: TGTGCCAGCTCACCTTCGGGACTTGCCACATTTATCTCCTACAATGAGCAGTTCTTC
cdr3_aa: CASSPSGLATFISYNEQFF
v_call: TRBV18
j_call: TRBJ2-1
clone_size: .
d_call: .

cdr3_nt: TGCGCCAGCAGAGGACAGGGGTACGGAGGCTACACCTTC
cdr3_aa: CASRGQGYGGYTF
v_call: TRBV10-2
j_call: TRBJ1-2
clone_size: .
d_call: TRBD1

cdr3_nt: TGTGCCAGCAGAAAACTCCAGGGGGAATGGTACACCGGGGAGCTGTTTTTT
cdr3_aa: CASRKLQGEWYTGELFF
v_call: TRBV27
j_call: TRBJ2-2
clone_size: once
d_call: TRBD1

cdr3_nt: TGCGCCAGCAGCGGAAAACTAGCGGGAGACTCCTACGAGCAGTACTTC
cdr3_aa: CASSGKLAGDSYEQYF
v_call: TRBV5-1
j_call: TRBJ2-7
clone_size: .
d_call: TRBD2

cdr3_nt: TGTGCCAGCAGCCAAGGGGCTAGCGGGATTTATGAGCAGTTCTTC
cdr3_aa: CASSQGASGIYEQFF
v_call: TRBV3-1/TRBV3-2
j_call: TRBJ2-1
clone_size: .
d_call: TRBD2

cdr3_nt: TGTGCCAGCAGTCCAGCGGGAGGGGTCACCGGGGAGCTGTTTTTT
cdr3_aa: CASSPAGGVTGELFF
v_call: TRBV6-2/TRBV6-3
j_call: TRBJ2-2
clone_size: .
d_call: TRBD2

cdr3_nt: TGCGCCAGCAGCCAAGATCGCTTCAGCGGGGAGCTTTCCTACGAGCAGTACTTC
cdr3_aa: CASSQDRFSGELSYEQYF
v_call: TRBV4-1
j_call: TRBJ2-7
clone_size: .
d_call: TRBD2

cdr3_nt: TGCAGCGTTGAAAAGCGGGAAAGACGCGCCGAGGGATACGAGCAGTACTTC
cdr3_aa: CSVEKRERRAEGYEQYF
v_call: TRBV29-1
j_call: TRBJ2-7
clone_size: .
d_call: TRBD2

cdr3_nt: TGTGCCAGCAGACCGACAGGGGGTGAAAAACTGTTTTTT
cdr3_aa: CASRPTGGEKLFF
v_call: TRBV2
j_call: TRBJ1-4
clone_size: .
d_call: TRBD1

cdr3_nt: TGTGCCAGTGGGGGGGGTTATGGCTACACCTTC
cdr3_aa: CASGGGYGYTF
v_call: TRBV19
j_call: TRBJ1-2
clone_size: .
d_call: .

cdr3_nt: TGTGCCAGCAGCCAAGATCGAGCGCACCAAGAGACCCAGTACTTC
cdr3_aa: CASSQDRAHQETQYF
v_call: TRBV3-1/TRBV3-2
j_call: TRBJ2-5
clone_size: .
d_call: .

cdr3_nt: TGTGCCAGCAGTCCTAGATATCTCTCCTACAATGAGCAGTTCTTC
cdr3_aa: CASSPRYLSYNEQFF
v_call: TRBV27
j_call: TRBJ2-1
clone_size: .
d_call: .

cdr3_nt: TGCAGCGTTTATAGCGGGGGGGTTTACAATGAGCAGTTCTTC
cdr3_aa: CSVYSGGVYNEQFF
v_call: TRBV29-1
j_call: TRBJ2-1
clone_size: .
d_call: TRBD2

cdr3_nt: TGTGCCACCTCTAGCGGGAGGATTGATACGCAGTATTTT
cdr3_aa: CATSSGRIDTQYF
v_call: TRBV10-3
j_call: TRBJ2-3
clone_size: .
d_call: TRBD2

cdr3_nt: TGTGCCAGCAGCTGGTCCGACAGGGGACGAACAGATACGCAGTATTTT
cdr3_aa: CASSWSDRGRTDTQYF
v_call: TRBV7-6
j_call: TRBJ2-3
clone_size: .
d_call: TRBD1

cdr3_nt: TGTGCCAGCTCGCGGGGACAAGAGACCCAGTACTTC
cdr3_aa: CASSRGQETQYF
v_call: TRBV18
j_call: TRBJ2-5
clone_size: .
d_call: .

cdr3_nt: TGTGCCAGCAGCGCGAGTCAGGGGAGCACAGATACGCAGTATTTT
cdr3_aa: CASSASQGSTDTQYF
v_call: TRBV7-9
j_call: TRBJ2-3
clone_size: .
d_call: .

cdr3_nt: TGCAGCGGCAGGGATGGACTAGAAAAACTGTTTTTT
cdr3_aa: CSGRDGLEKLFF
v_call: TRBV29-1
j_call: TRBJ1-4
clone_size: .
d_call: .

cdr3_nt: TGTGCCACCAGCAGAGGCCAGGGAGGAGAAAAACTGTTTTTT
cdr3_aa: CATSRGQGGEKLFF
v_call: TRBV15
j_call: TRBJ1-4
clone_size: .
d_call: .

cdr3_nt: TGTGCCAGCAGCGAAGGACTAGCACAAACCTACGAGCAGTACTTC
cdr3_aa: CASSEGLAQTYEQYF
v_call: TRBV9
j_call: TRBJ2-7
clone_size: .
d_call: TRBD2

cdr3_nt: TGTGCCAGCAGCCAATCGGGGGGAGGCACTGAAGCTTTCTTT
cdr3_aa: CASSQSGGGTEAFF
v_call: TRBV7-9
j_call: TRBJ1-1
clone_size: .
d_call: .

cdr3_nt: TGTGCCAGCAGAACTCAGGGGGCTAACTATGGCTACACCTTC
cdr3_aa: CASRTQGANYGYTF
v_call: TRBV27
j_call: TRBJ1-2
clone_size: .
d_call: TRBD1

cdr3_nt: TGTGCCAGCAGTGAGTTGAGGACAGGGGAAGTCTATGGCTACACCTTC
cdr3_aa: CASSELRTGEVYGYTF
v_call: TRBV25-1
j_call: TRBJ1-2
clone_size: .
d_call: TRBD1

cdr3_nt: TGTGCCAGCAGCCAAGATGGCGGCTTGCTAAACTATGGCTACACCTTC
cdr3_aa: CASSQDGGLLNYGYTF
v_call: TRBV3-1/TRBV3-2
j_call: TRBJ1-2
clone_size: .
d_call: .

cdr3_nt: TGCGCCAGCAGCCTCCTTGGGGGACAGGGAAGCGGCACCGGGGAGCTGTTTTTT
cdr3_aa: CASSLLGGQGSGTGELFF
v_call: TRBV4-1
j_call: TRBJ2-2
clone_size: .
d_call: TRBD1

cdr3_nt: TGTGCCAGCAGCTGGGCAGGCCGGGGCACCGGGGAGCTGTTTTTT
cdr3_aa: CASSWAGRGTGELFF
v_call: TRBV7-2
j_call: TRBJ2-2
clone_size: .
d_call: .

cdr3_nt: TGTGCCAGCAGCCCCTTTGCCACGGGGTCGAGCTCCTACGAGCAGTACTTC
cdr3_aa: CASSPFATGSSSYEQYF
v_call: TRBV9
j_call: TRBJ2-7
clone_size: .
d_call: .

cdr3_nt: TGTGCCAGCAGTGAAGACAGGGGCCAAGAATTCTTC
cdr3_aa: CASSEDRGQEFF
v_call: TRBV2
j_call: TRBJ2-1
clone_size: .
d_call: TRBD1

cdr3_nt: TGTGCCAGCAGGGCCCCCGACAGGACTAGCACAGATACGCAGTATTTT
cdr3_aa: CASRAPDRTSTDTQYF
v_call: TRBV28
j_call: TRBJ2-3
clone_size: .
d_call: .

cdr3_nt: TGCGCCAGCAGCTTGGAAAGGGGTGAGGATGAGCAGTTCTTC
cdr3_aa: CASSLERGEDEQFF
v_call: TRBV5-1
j_call: TRBJ2-1
clone_size: .
d_call: .

cdr3_nt: TGTGCCAGCAGCTACCCTAGCGGGAGGGCCTCTCCGGGCAATGAGCAGTTCTTC
cdr3_aa: CASSYPSGRASPGNEQFF
v_call: TRBV7-2
j_call: TRBJ2-1
clone_size: once
d_call: TRBD2

cdr3_nt: TGTGCCACCAGTGATGCAGGGGGGACGGGGAACACCGGGGAGCTGTTTTTT
cdr3_aa: CATSDAGGTGNTGELFF
v_call: TRBV24-1
j_call: TRBJ2-2
clone_size: .
d_call: .

cdr3_nt: TGTGCCAGCAGAGTTACAGGGGGAGGCGAGACCCAGTACTTC
cdr3_aa: CASRVTGGGETQYF
v_call: TRBV2
j_call: TRBJ2-5
clone_size: .
d_call: TRBD1